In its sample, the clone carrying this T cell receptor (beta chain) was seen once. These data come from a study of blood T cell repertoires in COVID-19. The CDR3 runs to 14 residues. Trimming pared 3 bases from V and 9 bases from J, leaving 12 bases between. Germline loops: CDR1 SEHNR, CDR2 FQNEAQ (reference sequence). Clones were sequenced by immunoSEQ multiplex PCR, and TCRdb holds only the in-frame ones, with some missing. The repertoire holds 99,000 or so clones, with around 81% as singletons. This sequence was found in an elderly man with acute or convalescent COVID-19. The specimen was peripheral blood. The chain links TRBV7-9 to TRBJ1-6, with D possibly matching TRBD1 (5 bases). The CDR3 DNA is TGTGCCAGCAGCTTCTTACAGGAGATTTCACCCCTCCACTTT. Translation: CASSFLQEISPLHF.